Listed here are 23 T cell receptor beta chains from one sample, sequenced in a study of T cell repertoires in cytomegalovirus infection (dated by TCRdb to between 2019 and 2020). The sequencing machine was an Illumina HiSeq 1500. TCRdb took the public reads, trimmed them with fastp at Q25, ran MiXCR for clone calling and kept in-frame beta chains. Each record represents a unique CDR3 protein, reported with the most common genes and DNA among its rows. This sample holds fewer than 350,000 distinct CDR3 sequences; about 17% were observed only once. Clones ranked in the top ten supply about 11% of the sample. Sequences were obtained from PBMCs. The source of these receptors is a human donor in good health (CMV status not recorded). Some clones in this sample may be carry-over from other donors' samples.

This clonotype was detected only once. J is TRBJ2-7 and V is TRBV20-1, with D unresolved. The CDR3 is made up of 14 amino acids. Germline V lookup: CDR1 DFQATT, CDR2 SNEGSKA (reference sequence). V lost 5 bases to trimming and J lost 0 bases, with 14 bases between them. CDR3 DNA: TGCAGTGCTGGGATAGGGAAAAGCTCCTACGAGCAGTACTTC. Translation gives CSAGIGKSSYEQYF.

The sample holds a few counts of this clonotype. The chain has TRBV7-2 and TRBJ2-4; 10 bases match TRBD2. V was clipped by 3 bases and J by 1 base; unmatched bases: 6. CDR3 length: 17 amino acids. CDR1 and CDR2 from the germline V gene are SGHTA and FQGNSA. The CDR3 loop reads CASSFGGSGGAKNIQYF. As DNA, the CDR3 is TGTGCCAGCAGCTTTGGGGGTAGCGGGGGGGCCAAAAACATTCAGTACTTC.

The chain couples TRBV7-2 to TRBJ2-2; 9 nucleotides match TRBD2. With 0 bases clipped from V and 4 bases from J, the junction kept 9 bases outside the gene matches. The germline gives CDR1 SGHTA, CDR2 FQGNSA. The CDR3 is made up of 18 amino acids. CDR3 sequence reads: CASSLAVAAGGSTGELFF. The CDR3 DNA is TGTGCCAGCAGCTTAGCGGTAGCGGCGGGGGGGTCCACCGGGGAGCTGTTTTTT.

This clonotype was observed a few times. This chain links TRBV7-9 with TRBJ1-1; TRBD1 is a possible D gene (5 bases). Germline CDR1 SEHNR, CDR2 FQNEAQ (reference sequence). Trimming pared 4 bases from V and 1 base from J, leaving 16 bases between. CDR3 length equals 16 residues. CDR3 sequence: CASSYAGKGRNTEAFF. The CDR3 nucleotides are TGTGCCAGCAGCTATGCAGGGAAGGGGCGGAACACTGAAGCTTTCTTT.

This clonotype has ten or more counts. The rearrangement joins TRBV7-2 to TRBJ2-5; the D is unclear. The ends were cut back, 5 bases at V and 3 bases at J, with 10 bases in the middle. CDR1 and CDR2 from the germline V gene are SGHTA and FQGNSA. The CDR3 is 13 amino acids. The DNA of the CDR3 is TGTGCCAGCAGCGCCAGACAAAAAGAGACCCAGTACTTC. Translated: CASSARQKETQYF.

This chain uses TRBV18 with TRBJ2-7; D possibly corresponds to TRBD1 (6 bases). V was shortened by 3 bases and J by 1 base, with 16 bases between the two germline ends. The CDR3 is 16 amino acids. Germline values: CDR1 KGHSH, CDR2 LQKENI. The CDR3 nucleotides read TGTGCCAGCTCACCGCAGGGGACGACCCCATCCTACGAGCAGTACTTC. Protein sequence: CASSPQGTTPSYEQYF.

The chain links TRBV11-2 to TRBJ1-2, with TRBD1 matching over 10 bases. The CDR3 contains 16 residues. Germline V gives CDR1 SGHAT, CDR2 FQNNGV. V shed 3 bases and J 3 bases; nucleotides not matched to a gene: 7. The CDR3 spells CASSFWGTGEYYGYTF. The CDR3 DNA sequence: TGTGCCAGCAGCTTCTGGGGGACAGGGGAATACTATGGCTACACCTTC.

The chain employs TRBV10-3 and TRBJ2-5; the D gene is possibly TRBD1 (6 bases). Germline CDR1 is ENHRY and CDR2 is SYGVKD. V lost 3 bases and J 3 bases, leaving 14 bases between the germline ends. There are 15 residues in the CDR3. The CDR3 loop is CAISDPRTVEETQYF. The CDR3, as DNA: TGTGCCATCAGTGACCCGAGGACAGTTGAAGAGACCCAGTACTTC.

The chain combines TRBV20-1 with TRBJ2-3; 13 bases fit TRBD2. From germline, CDR1 is DFQATT and CDR2 SNEGSKA (reference sequence). Trimming took 5 bases from V and 6 from J; bases not matched to a gene: 8. The CDR3 extends over 15 amino acids. Written as DNA, the CDR3 is TGCAGTGCTGTACTAGCGGGGGGGGCCCAGGATACGCAGTATTTT. Amino acids: CSAVLAGGAQDTQYF.

This clonotype came up many times. The rearrangement links TRBV6-2 or TRBV6-3 to TRBJ1-5; a weak D match, TRBD1 (5 bases). The germline V gene has CDR1 MNHEY and CDR2 SVGEGT. Between the trimmed V and J ends, which lost 6 bases and 3 bases, there was a span of 12 bases. This CDR3 has 14 residues. CDR3 amino acids: CASREGRNNQPQHF. The DNA for the CDR3 is TGTGCCAGCAGAGAGGGACGGAACAATCAGCCCCAGCATTTT.

The gene calls are TRBV4-2 and TRBJ2-4; D call uncertain. V was pared by 1 base and J by 1 base, with 11 bases between. Per germline, CDR1 LGHNA and CDR2 YNFKEQ. This CDR3 has 16 amino acids. CDR3 sequence (DNA): TGTGCCAGCAGCCAAGTCTGGGATGGGGCCAAAAACATTCAGTACTTC. Translated, it gives CASSQVWDGAKNIQYF.

The chain recombines TRBV5-4 with TRBJ1-6; unclear D gene. CDR3 length equals 15 residues. CDR1 is SGHNT and CDR2 is YYREEE in the germline V gene (reference sequence). Trimming pared 0 bases from V and 7 bases from J, leaving 11 bases between. CDR3 coding DNA: TGTGCCAGCAGCTTGGACAGTCGAACCAATTCACCCCTCCACTTT. Amino acids: CASSLDSRTNSPLHF.

This clonotype was counted a few times. V gene TRBV12-3 or TRBV12-4 combines with J gene TRBJ2-1; TRBD2 aligns across 14 bases. Unmatched junction bases numbered 5, after V lost 5 bases and J lost 8 bases. This CDR3 is built from 15 residues. The CDR3 is CASSPGLAGAYEQFF. The CDR3 DNA is TGTGCCAGCAGTCCGGGACTAGCGGGGGCTTATGAGCAGTTCTTC.

The chain links TRBV20-1 to TRBJ2-7; D perhaps matches TRBD2 (6 bases). CDR1 is DFQATT, CDR2 SNEGSKA, per germline (reference sequence). CDR3 length equals 13 residues. V was trimmed by 0 bases and J by 3 bases, leaving 9 bases between them. The CDR3 coding sequence is TGCAGTGCTAGAGAGCGGGACTTCTACGAGCAGTACTTC. The encoded protein is CSARERDFYEQYF.

In this sample, this clonotype turned up many times. This chain links TRBV4-1 with TRBJ1-2; tentative D call: TRBD1 (6 bases). Trimming pared 1 base from V and 4 bases from J, leaving 31 bases between. This CDR3 contains 21 residues. Per germline, CDR1 MGHRA and CDR2 YSYEKL. DNA for the CDR3: TGCGCCAGCAGCCAAGCGGTGGGCATCGGGCGGGGTAGAGGAGGGGGCTATGGCTACACCTTC. This encodes CASSQAVGIGRGRGGGYGYTF.

There are a few counts of this clonotype. CDR3 protein: CASSLYQRGGNEQFF. CDR3 DNA: TGTGCCAGCAGCTTATACCAGCGGGGCGGGAATGAGCAGTTCTTC. The rearrangement uses TRBV7-2 and TRBJ2-1, with 7 bases lining up with TRBD2. Germline CDR1 SGHTA, CDR2 FQGNSA. J was trimmed by 7 bases and V by 2 bases; bases with no gene match: 8. The CDR3 is 15 residues long.

V and J are TRBV5-4 and TRBJ1-5; D is unresolved. The CDR3 contains 16 residues. The germline CDR1 and CDR2 sequences are SGHNT and YYREEE (reference sequence). V dropped 1 base and J dropped 0 bases, with 11 bases sitting between them. The CDR3, as DNA: TGTGCCAGCAGCTTGTTCGGGGATCATAGCAATCAGCCCCAGCATTTT. It is translated as CASSLFGDHSNQPQHF.

The table lists this clonotype with many counts. The chain is built from TRBV7-8 and TRBJ2-7; 11 bases line up with TRBD1. J was trimmed by 1 base and V by 5 bases; bases with no gene match: 7. Germline CDR1 is SGHVS and CDR2 is FQNEAQ. CDR3 length equals 16 residues. In DNA, the CDR3 is TGTGCCAGCAGCATCGGGACAGGGGGTGGTTCCTACGAGCAGTACTTC. It codes for CASSIGTGGGSYEQYF.

In its sample, this clonotype was seen a few times. This chain connects TRBV4-3 to TRBJ1-2; tentative D call: TRBD1 (5 bases). Trimming stripped 0 bases from V and 8 bases from J, with 13 bases between. Germline CDR1 LGHNA, CDR2 YSLEER. There are 14 residues in the CDR3. This CDR3 is CASSQDGGTGGYTF. The CDR3 DNA reads as TGCGCCAGCAGCCAAGACGGCGGGACCGGCGGCTACACCTTC.

This clonotype was seen ten or more times. V gene TRBV12-3 or TRBV12-4 combines with J gene TRBJ1-2, with TRBD1 matching 9 bases. The J segment lost 6 bases and the V segment lost 2 bases, leaving 7 bases of the junction unmatched. This CDR3 spans 15 amino acids. CDR3 nucleotides: TGTGCCAGCAGTTTACCCGGGACAGGGAACCATGGCTACACCTTC. It encodes CASSLPGTGNHGYTF.

The chain uses TRBV5-1 and TRBJ2-5; D gene uncertain. Trimming took off 0 bases at V and 4 bases at J, with 10 bases between the two ends. The CDR3 has 14 amino acids. Germline CDR1 and CDR2: SGHRS and YFSETQ. The CDR3 loop is CASSLAVVGETQYF. CDR3 DNA sequence: TGCGCCAGCAGCTTGGCCGTGGTAGGAGAGACCCAGTACTTC.

This chain links TRBV6-6 with TRBJ2-1; the D is unclear. The CDR3 totals 12 residues. V lost 6 bases to trimming and J lost 9 bases, with 12 bases between them. The V gene's germline CDR1 is MNHNY and CDR2 SVGAGI (reference sequence). The chain's CDR3 is CASSLLGLEQFF. CDR3 in DNA: TGTGCCAGCAGCCTGCTGGGCCTTGAGCAGTTCTTC.

The rearrangement uses TRBV18 and TRBJ2-7; 10 positions agree with TRBD2. Germline lookup yields CDR1 KGHSH and CDR2 LQKENI. V gave up 3 bases and J gave up 1 base; unmatched junction bases: 6. This CDR3 has 16 residues. Written as DNA, the CDR3 is TGTGCCAGCTCACCCCCTAGCGGGGGACAATCCTACGAGCAGTACTTC. Its translation: CASSPPSGGQSYEQYF.